This T cell receptor beta chain stems from a study of PD-1 blockade in classical Hodgkin lymphoma (TCRdb year 2020). For the wider study: Nivolumab dosing was 3 mg/kg intravenously every 2 weeks, continuing until either disease progression or unacceptable toxicity. The study used CyTOF and TCR beta sequencing to define a peripheral blood immune signature of response to PD-1 blockade in classical Hodgkin lymphoma. The research as a whole found: Lower diversity was observed in patients in whom nivolumab was started less than 1 year after ASCT, and these patients were excluded from later analyses so that confounding by immune reconstitution would be avoided. CD4+ but not CD8+ TCR diversity rose significantly by C4D1 (p=0.0027 vs p=0.16), most apparent in complete responders (p=0.02). Among trial patients, those achieving complete response had baseline diversity similar to that of newly diagnosed patients, while diversity was significantly lower in partial responders and progressors. Newly diagnosed patients were reported to have lower baseline TCR diversity than healthy donors, and relapsed/refractory patients were reported to have lower baseline TCR diversity still. The study was restricted to a single clinical trial cohort, and the causes of repertoire differences, possibly disease activity or prior therapy, were left undefined.

Genomic DNA was extracted with the Qiagen DNeasy kit from unsorted PBMCs and from negatively selected CD4+ and CD8+ fractions. TCR beta CDR3 regions were subjected to amplification by immunoSEQ multiplex PCR with primers that anneal to V and J segments. A synthetic immune receptor repertoire was used to minimize amplification bias, and any residual bias was removed computationally once sequencing was done. The study's processing was this. Repertoire diversity was quantified as the Shannon entropy index using custom Python scripts. Unsorted, CD4+ and CD8+ repertoires were analyzed separately, except for combined analyses in which CD4+ and CD8+ sequences were merged in silico. Clonal expansion was defined as a frequency increase of at least 2-fold after treatment compared with C1D1, and clones undetected at baseline were assigned a pseudocount of 0.5. Clones with 0 or 1 copy at C1D1 were defined as singleton clones, while clones with 2 or more copies were defined as non-singleton clones. By matching protein sequences in sorted samples from the same patient, clones expanded in unsorted samples were annotated as CD4+, CD8+ or unknown. Diversity changes from C1D1 to C4D1 were tested in paired samples using Wilcoxon tests. TCRdb limited this immuneACCESS table to in-frame rearrangements with V and J called. A share of clones is missing; checked studies link under half to unresolved V genes, and the rest is unexplained. The V and J calls and clone size come from that table; D and trimming were worked out from the DNA. A total of roughly 10,000 clones appear in this sample, just under 75% of them only once. 3.5% to 5% of the sample goes to the ten largest clones.

As for this clone: Its antigen is not yet known. No base qualities exist here, and no much larger clone lies one base off it.

The time point label corresponds to: cycle 1 day 1 (C1D1), immediately before nivolumab initiation. All trial patients had relapsed after autologous stem cell transplantation, with cohorts A, B and C differing in prior brentuximab vedotin exposure. Using a Miltenyi CD4+ T cell isolation kit, CD4+ T cells were purified from thawed PBMCs through magnetic negative selection. The trial cohort was composed of 56 patients with relapsed/refractory classical Hodgkin lymphoma, for whom complete response, partial response or progressive disease was recorded as best overall response. In the multi-cohort phase II CheckMate 205 trial, trial patients received single-agent nivolumab. Best overall response was determined by an independent review committee according to the 2007 International Working Group response criteria. PBMCs from the trial were collected at three points: immediately before nivolumab initiation (C1D1), and during therapy at cycle 2 day 1 and cycle 4 day 1. Peripheral blood was collected in 8 mL Vacutainer Cell Preparation Tubes, from which PBMCs were isolated by centrifugation and then cryopreserved. Purified CD4+ and CD8+ fractions were generated only in cases for which an additional PBMC sample was available. Magnetically labelled cells were removed on LS columns in a quadroMACS separator, and the flow-through was retained as the purified fraction.

For CDR1 and CDR2, the germline V gene (reference sequence) lists MNHEY and SMNVEV. V loses 3 bases of germline sequence and J loses 9 bases, and the interval between the two ends is 23 bases. From the cysteine through the phenylalanine, the CDR3 covers 16 amino acids. Only CDR3 DNA remains: 48 bases, in frame from the first base. This specimen was CD4+ T cells from blood, taken at baseline. The chain is made from TRBV27 and TRBJ1-2, with the identity of the D gene unclear. This TCR was sampled from a human donor with classical Hodgkin lymphoma. Read as DNA, the sequence is TGTGCCAGCAGTTTTGGTTCGGGAGGACTAGTGTATAGCTACACCTTC. Its product reads: CASSFGSGGLVYSYTF.